This T cell receptor (beta chain) was obtained from a study of OX40 agonist ivuxolimab in advanced cancers. Trimming removed 5 bases at V and 5 bases at J, with 9 bases between. Germline V lookup: CDR1 GTSNPN, CDR2 SVGIG (reference sequence). The CDR3 loop spans 12 amino acids. Generated by immunoSEQ multiplex PCR, the TCRdb table keeps only in-frame clones and is missing some. The table includes under 60,000 clones, 70% to 90% detected once. About this clone itself: As yet, its antigen is unknown.

Findings and limits, study-wide: Within 6 weeks, CD4+ and CD8+ blood T cells expanded clonally at 0.1 to 3.0 mg/kg. On average, CD8+ T cells had more expanded clones than CD4+.

This receptor was taken from an adult with an advanced solid tumor such as melanoma, head and neck, liver or kidney cancer. The sample in question was CD4+ or CD8+ T cells sorted from blood, obtained in a trial of the OX40 agonist ivuxolimab. This sequence joins TRBV30 and TRBJ1-4; D gene ambiguous. Here the CDR3 DNA reads TGTGCCTGGGGTATAAGAAATGAAAAACTGTTTTTT. Protein product: CAWGIRNEKLFF.